Given below is one T cell receptor beta chain in context. What it recognizes is unknown. PCR was performed a second time for about 7 to 11 cycles using a sample-barcoded 5' primer and a J-beta primer mix. TCRdb itself ran the 5' RACE reads through MiXCR, one entry per CDR3 protein. The table lists roughly 730,000 distinct CDR3 sequences, approximately 60% of them singletons. These data are taken from a study of blood T cells in healthy people across ages. Study at large: Researchers report that template switching captured about one barcoded beta molecule per two T cells.

General observations from the study: Older age coincided with a roughly linear decline in TCR beta diversity per million T cells.

Germline lookup yields CDR1 MDHEN and CDR2 SYDVKM. Trimming took off 3 bases at V and 0 bases at J, with 24 bases between the two ends. The CDR3 has 20 residues. Material for sequencing was blood. The sequence came from a man aged 35 to 55 in good health. The genes are TRBV28 and TRBJ2-4; D assignment may be TRBD1 or TRBD2 (5 bases each). DNA for the CDR3: TGTGCCAGCAGTTTTAGGTTGCCAGGGAGAGTCGCTGTAGCCAAAAACATTCAGTACTTC. Translation gives CASSFRLPGRVAVAKNIQYF.